A selection of T cell receptor beta chains follows, all from one sample in a study of T cell repertoires in cytomegalovirus infection. TCRdb re-analysed the reads in MiXCR, keeping a single row per CDR3 protein. The table has some 180,000 distinct CDR3 sequences, about a tenth seen once. Sequencing was performed on PBMCs. The receptors shown here come from a human donor in good health (CMV status not recorded). Some clones in this sample may be carry-over from other donors' samples. CDR3s include the opening cysteine and the closing phenylalanine or tryptophan. A D gene is named only where the DNA matches it firmly. A clone size is listed for some rows: how often the clone was seen (once, few, many), or a class if it is expanded.

v_call	d_call	j_call	clone_size	cdr3_nt	cdr3_aa
TRBV29-1	.	TRBJ2-7	many	TGCAGCGTTGCGGCGGGTGCCGAGCAGTACTTC	CSVAAGAEQYF
TRBV15	.	TRBJ2-1	.	TGTGCCACCAGCTACCTCCCCGGGGCTGAGCAGTTCTTC	CATSYLPGAEQFF
TRBV20-1	.	TRBJ1-6	many	TGCAGTGCTGGGGGGCAGTCTAATTCACCCCTCCACTTT	CSAGGQSNSPLHF
TRBV6-6	TRBD2	TRBJ2-6	.	TGTGCCAGCAGTGTACGGGAGGGGCCCAACGTCCTGACTTTC	CASSVREGPNVLTF
TRBV20-1	.	TRBJ2-1	.	TGCAGTGCTAGAGCCCATGACACTAGCACCAAGCAGTTCTTC	CSARAHDTSTKQFF
TRBV6-2/TRBV6-3	.	TRBJ2-1	.	TGTGCCAGCAGTTACCCCCCCACCGAGCAGTTCTTC	CASSYPPTEQFF
TRBV4-3	.	TRBJ1-1	once	TGCGCCAGCAGCCAGTTCACAGGAATTCAAGCGGGAGCTTTCTTT	CASSQFTGIQAGAFF
TRBV5-6	TRBD1	TRBJ2-1	.	TGTGCCAGCAGCTTGGGCACAGGGGATGAGCAGTTCTTC	CASSLGTGDEQFF
TRBV7-2	.	TRBJ1-2	many	TGTGCCAGCAGCCCCCCAAGATCCCGCAAGGGCTACACCTTC	CASSPPRSRKGYTF
TRBV7-2	.	TRBJ1-2	many	TGTGCCAGCAGCTTAGTAGGTGGAGGTTACGGATTTAACTATGGCTACACCTTC	CASSLVGGGYGFNYGYTF
TRBV27	.	TRBJ1-6	few	TGTGCCAGCAGACCGGGACGGGGGTATTCACCCCTCCACTTT	CASRPGRGYSPLHF
TRBV7-2	TRBD2	TRBJ2-3	many	TGTGCCAGCAGCCTAACTAGCGGGGCCCCTAGGGCGCAGTATTTT	CASSLTSGAPRAQYF
TRBV10-3	TRBD1	TRBJ1-2	.	TGTGCCATCCAAGGCCGGGACAGGGCTGATGGCTACACCTTC	CAIQGRDRADGYTF
TRBV14	TRBD2	TRBJ2-1	.	TGTGCCAGCAGCCCCCTCAGAGAGATAGCGGGAGGTGGATATGAGCAGTTCTTC	CASSPLREIAGGGYEQFF
TRBV28	TRBD2	TRBJ2-3	.	TGTGCCAGCAGTGAATCTAGCGGTCTTTTCCAGAGGGAGTATTTT	CASSESSGLFQREYF
TRBV7-2	TRBD2	TRBJ2-6	many	TGTGCCAGCAGCCTGACTAGCGGGAGTGCCGGGGCCAACGTCCTGACTTTC	CASSLTSGSAGANVLTF
TRBV7-8	TRBD1	TRBJ1-1	many	TGTGCCAGCAGGTATCGAGGGGGCATGAACACTGAAGCTTTCTTT	CASRYRGGMNTEAFF
TRBV14	TRBD1	TRBJ1-6	.	TGTGCCAGCAGGACAGGGTTTAATTCACCCCTCCACTTT	CASRTGFNSPLHF
TRBV5-5	.	TRBJ2-7	few	TGTGCCAGCTTAAGCCAGGGAGGTCGTGAGCAGTACTTC	CASLSQGGREQYF
TRBV14	.	TRBJ1-2	.	TGTGCCAGCAGCCAAGTCGGGGCGACCCGACGGGGCTACACCTTC	CASSQVGATRRGYTF
TRBV27	.	TRBJ2-3	.	TGTGCCAGCACCGGAGAAGGCACAGATACGCAGTATTTT	CASTGEGTDTQYF
TRBV6-1	.	TRBJ1-2	many	TGTGCCAGCAAACAGAGTAACTATGGCTACACCTTC	CASKQSNYGYTF
TRBV6-8	.	TRBJ2-7	few	TGTGCCAGCAGTTACCTCCTAGATCCTTACGAGCAGTACTTC	CASSYLLDPYEQYF
TRBV7-2	.	TRBJ2-2	many	TGTGCCAGCAGCTCTACAGGGACCGGGGAGCTGTTTTTT	CASSSTGTGELFF
TRBV30	.	TRBJ2-3	.	TGTGCCTGGAGGGTGAGAGGGGGAAGTAGTACGCAGTATTTT	CAWRVRGGSSTQYF
TRBV7-6	TRBD2	TRBJ2-1	.	TGTGCCAGCAGCTCGCGACGGACTAGCGGGGGGGCCGTTTCCTACAATGAGCAGTTCTTC	CASSSRRTSGGAVSYNEQFF
TRBV19	TRBD1	TRBJ1-5	.	TGTGCCAGTAGTGGACAGGGGGCTCAGCCCCAGCATTTT	CASSGQGAQPQHF
TRBV19	.	TRBJ1-2	many	TGTGCCAGTAGTAGCCGAGGAGGGTCTAACTATGGCTACACCTTC	CASSSRGGSNYGYTF
TRBV12-3/TRBV12-4	.	TRBJ2-2	many	TGTGCCAGCAACCCCGGGGCCGAAACGAACACCGGGGAGCTGTTTTTT	CASNPGAETNTGELFF
TRBV19	.	TRBJ1-1	many	TGTGCCAGCAGCTTGACACTGAACACTGAAGCTTTCTTT	CASSLTLNTEAFF
TRBV5-1	.	TRBJ1-4	.	TGCGCCAGCGCAGGGGATAATGAAAAACTGTTTTTT	CASAGDNEKLFF
TRBV5-5	.	TRBJ1-5	.	TGTGCCAGCAGCTTGGAACCACTACGAACAGGGCAGCCCCAGCATTTT	CASSLEPLRTGQPQHF
TRBV10-3	TRBD1	TRBJ1-1	.	TGTGCCATCAGAGCCGGGACAGCGAACACTGAAGCTTTCTTT	CAIRAGTANTEAFF
TRBV12-3/TRBV12-4	.	TRBJ2-1	.	TGTGCCAGCAGCCCGGGACCCGACTACAATGAGCAGTTCTTC	CASSPGPDYNEQFF
TRBV7-2	TRBD2	TRBJ2-7	many	TGTGCCAGCAGCTCCTCGGGGGGGTATCAGTACTTC	CASSSSGGYQYF
TRBV5-4	TRBD2	TRBJ2-5	.	TGTGCCAGCAGCGCGATAGCGGGGGGGCCTGGAGAGACCCAGTACTTC	CASSAIAGGPGETQYF
TRBV12-3/TRBV12-4	.	TRBJ2-4	many	TGTGCCAGCAGTTTAAATGGCGGTGAAAACATTCAGTACTTC	CASSLNGGENIQYF
TRBV28	TRBD1	TRBJ2-5	many	TGTGCCACGATCGGGACAGGGCGTTCGGAGACCCAGTACTTC	CATIGTGRSETQYF
TRBV7-2	.	TRBJ2-5	many	TGTGCCAGCAGCTTTAGGGGTCAAGAGACCCAGTACTTC	CASSFRGQETQYF
TRBV6-2/TRBV6-3	TRBD2	TRBJ2-1	many	TGTGCCAGCAGTTTTACTAGCGGGAGGGGCCTCTACAATGAGCAGTTCTTC	CASSFTSGRGLYNEQFF
TRBV6-2/TRBV6-3	TRBD1	TRBJ1-2	many	TGTGCCAGCAGTCGACAGGGTGACGGCTACACCTTC	CASSRQGDGYTF
TRBV14	.	TRBJ2-7	many	TGTGCCAGCAGCCAAGCCGGTTCCCACGAGCAGTACTTC	CASSQAGSHEQYF
TRBV20-1	.	TRBJ1-5	few	TGCAGTGCTGGGGGGGCATTCTCTCAGTATCAGCCCCAGCATTTT	CSAGGAFSQYQPQHF
TRBV6-2/TRBV6-3	.	TRBJ2-7	.	TGTGCCAGCAGTGAGACAAAGGCCTACGAGCAGTACTTC	CASSETKAYEQYF
TRBV5-6	.	TRBJ1-5	.	TGTGCCAGCACCCGTGGCGGAGGGGGCAATCAGCCCCAGCATTTT	CASTRGGGGNQPQHF
TRBV20-1	.	TRBJ2-1	many	TGCAGTGCTAAAGGGACACCCTTGGGCAATGAGCAGTTCTTC	CSAKGTPLGNEQFF
TRBV5-5	.	TRBJ1-3	few	TGTGCCAGCAGCCCTTCCGGGACCGTGGGCATCTCTGGAAACACCATATATTTT	CASSPSGTVGISGNTIYF
TRBV20-1	.	TRBJ2-1	many	TGCAGTGCTAGTAGTGTTAATGAGCAGTTCTTC	CSASSVNEQFF
TRBV29-1	.	TRBJ2-7	few	TGCAGCGTTGGGACAGAATCTTCCTACGAGCAGTACTTC	CSVGTESSYEQYF
TRBV7-2	.	TRBJ1-2	many	TGTGCCAGCAGCTTAGATATCCTGGGCAGGGCTGACGGCTACACCTTC	CASSLDILGRADGYTF
TRBV4-3	.	TRBJ2-1	many	TGCGCCAGCAGCCAAGATTGGATTGCGGTGGGAAATGAGCAGTTCTTC	CASSQDWIAVGNEQFF
TRBV7-9	TRBD1	TRBJ2-3	many	TGTGCCAGCAGCGGGGACAGGGAGGCGCAGTATTTT	CASSGDREAQYF